The following is a TCR beta chain sequence with its context. This sample is part of a study of blood T cell repertoires in COVID-19. The repertoire was sequenced with immunoSEQ multiplex PCR; TCRdb's copy has only in-frame clones and lacks some. The sample records 100,000 to 150,000 clones, 84% being singletons. CDR3 length equals 14 residues. Germline CDR1 is LNHDA and CDR2 is SQIVND (reference sequence). Trimming took 7 bases from V and 5 from J, leaving 15 bases between them. This rearrangement joins TRBV19 to TRBJ1-3; D gene ambiguous. The sequence came from a woman in her thirties who had recovered from COVID-19. Sequencing was performed on peripheral blood. The CDR3 DNA is TGTGCCAGTACCCTCGAACTAGGCCGAAACACCATATATTTT. It encodes CASTLELGRNTIYF.